Described below is a single T cell receptor (beta chain) sequence and its context. Its specificity is not known. Baseline, cycle 4 day 1, and cycle 7 day 1 were the blood sampling points. This sample was included in a study of OX40 agonist ivuxolimab in advanced cancers. As for the study in general: Earlier treatment with anti-PD-1, anti-PD-L1 or anti-CTLA-4 was permitted, and roughly 40% had received some. Study-wide findings and caveats: At doses 0.1 to 3.0 mg/kg, CD4+ and CD8+ clones expanded. It was not determined which antigens were specifically recognized by the peripheral T cells that had undergone clonal expansion.

This CDR3 has 13 amino acids. V gave up 2 bases and J gave up 14 bases, with 18 bases separating them. Germline assignment: CDR1 SGHDN and CDR2 FVKESK. The table came from immunoSEQ multiplex PCR; TCRdb's copy has only in-frame clones and leaves some out. The sample records tens of thousands of clones, roughly 90% being singletons. The chain carries TRBV14 and TRBJ1-2; D uncertain. The material was CD4+ or CD8+ T cells sorted from blood, obtained in a trial of the OX40 agonist ivuxolimab. The TCR comes from an adult with an advanced solid tumor such as melanoma, head and neck, liver or kidney cancer. This chain's CDR3 is CASSQSFIGERTF. For the CDR3, the DNA is TGTGCCAGCAGCCAATCCTTTATTGGAGAGAGGACCTTC.